This is a list of T cell receptor beta chains from one sample in a study of blood T cell repertoires in COVID-19. Measured with immunoSEQ multiplex PCR; TCRdb has only the in-frame clones, and not every one. This sample has under 250,000 clones, with roughly four fifths found just once. Sequenced: peripheral blood. The receptors here all came from a man aged 45-65 years with acute or convalescent COVID-19. The CDR3 runs from the conserved cysteine through the conserved F or W. A D gene is named only where the DNA matches it firmly. Only some rows state a clone size, as once, few, many or a class for expanded clones.

V gene	clone size	D gene	CDR3 length	J gene	CDR3 protein	CDR3 DNA
TRBV30	-	TRBD1	14	TRBJ2-3	CARGQAPAEDTQYF	TGTGCCCGAGGACAGGCCCCTGCGGAAGATACGCAGTATTTT
TRBV5-1	-	-	14	TRBJ2-2	CASRGGGSTGELFF	TGCGCCAGCAGGGGGGGAGGAAGCACCGGGGAGCTGTTTTTT
TRBV29-1	-	TRBD2	16	TRBJ2-1	CSVEDFLAGGENEQFF	TGCAGCGTTGAAGATTTTTTAGCGGGAGGGGAAAATGAGCAGTTCTTC
TRBV7-9	-	-	16	TRBJ1-2	CASSNARQVLNYGYTF	TGTGCCAGCAGCAATGCCCGGCAGGTCCTTAACTATGGCTACACCTTC
TRBV3-1/TRBV3-2	-	-	16	TRBJ1-1	CASSPLRRLFRAEAFF	TGTGCCAGCAGCCCTCTACGACGGTTATTCCGGGCTGAAGCTTTCTTT
TRBV7-6	-	TRBD2	20	TRBJ2-2	CASSLVKGLAGGSNTGELFF	TGTGCCAGCAGCTTAGTTAAAGGTCTAGCGGGGGGCTCGAACACCGGGGAGCTGTTTTTT
TRBV9	-	-	15	TRBJ1-1	CASSVGDVGNTEAFF	TGTGCCAGCAGCGTCGGGGATGTGGGGAACACTGAAGCTTTCTTT
TRBV10-3	-	TRBD2	14	TRBJ2-1	CAIPGLAGDGEQFF	TGTGCCATCCCGGGACTAGCGGGAGATGGGGAGCAGTTCTTC
TRBV11-2	-	-	15	TRBJ1-4	CASSLVRGGNEKLFF	TGTGCCAGCAGCTTAGTTCGGGGGGGTAATGAAAAACTGTTTTTT
TRBV10-3	-	-	13	TRBJ2-3	CAISEEPGDTQYF	TGTGCCATCAGTGAGGAGCCTGGAGATACGCAGTATTTT
TRBV12-3/TRBV12-4	-	-	13	TRBJ2-7	CASRSSPGVEQYF	TGTGCCAGCAGATCTTCTCCCGGGGTCGAGCAGTACTTC
TRBV29-1	-	-	13	TRBJ1-2	CSGGNTGNYGYTF	TGCAGCGGCGGAAACACGGGGAACTATGGCTACACCTTC
TRBV18	few	-	15	TRBJ2-7	CASSPSGAYSYEQYF	TGTGCCAGCTCCCCATCAGGGGCTTACTCCTACGAGCAGTACTTC
TRBV19	-	TRBD1	14	TRBJ1-4	CASTLTGGYEKLFF	TGTGCCAGTACCCTGACAGGGGGGTATGAAAAACTGTTTTTT
TRBV28	-	TRBD2	14	TRBJ2-5	CATRHGGDVETQYF	TGTGCCACCCGGCACGGGGGGGACGTAGAGACCCAGTACTTC
TRBV6-5	-	-	14	TRBJ1-6	CASSPDRYNSPLHF	TGTGCCAGCAGTCCCGACAGGTATAATTCACCCCTCCACTTT
TRBV6-5	-	TRBD1	15	TRBJ2-7	CASSGTGGYTHEQYF	TGTGCCAGCAGCGGAACAGGGGGCTACACCCACGAGCAGTACTTC
TRBV7-8	-	-	13	TRBJ2-1	CASSFGSVNEQFF	TGTGCCAGCAGCTTCGGGAGCGTTAATGAGCAGTTCTTC
TRBV6-5	-	-	14	TRBJ2-7	CASSYGGTAYEQYF	TGTGCCAGCAGTTACGGCGGGACGGCCTACGAGCAGTACTTC
TRBV5-6	-	TRBD1	14	TRBJ1-1	CASSTGTGGAEAFF	TGTGCCAGCAGCACGGGGACAGGAGGCGCTGAAGCTTTCTTT
TRBV19	once	-	12	TRBJ1-1	CASSMSQRAAFF	TGTGCCAGTAGTATGTCGCAGCGGGCAGCTTTCTTT
TRBV18	-	-	16	TRBJ2-3	CASSRRGETPTDTQYF	TGTGCCAGCTCACGGAGGGGAGAAACCCCCACAGATACGCAGTATTTT
TRBV29-1	-	TRBD1	12	TRBJ2-5	CSVDRGHETQYF	TGCAGCGTCGACAGGGGGCATGAGACCCAGTACTTC
TRBV6-4	-	TRBD1	14	TRBJ2-2	CASSGQGNTGELFF	TGTGCCAGCAGTGGACAGGGGAACACCGGGGAGCTGTTTTTT
TRBV7-8	few	TRBD1	16	TRBJ1-5	CASSLEGARSNQPQHF	TGTGCCAGCAGCTTAGAGGGGGCGCGAAGCAATCAGCCCCAGCATTTT
TRBV11-3	-	-	14	TRBJ2-1	CASSLGQGYNEQFF	TGTGCCAGCAGCTTAGGCCAGGGCTACAATGAGCAGTTCTTC
TRBV7-6	-	-	13	TRBJ1-2	CASSLDPQGGYTF	TGTGCCAGCAGCTTAGATCCCCAGGGAGGCTACACCTTC
TRBV29-1	-	-	11	TRBJ1-1	CSVDSGRRAFF	TGCAGCGTTGACTCTGGGCGCCGGGCTTTCTTT
TRBV5-5	-	TRBD1	15	TRBJ1-2	CASRSPGTDIHGYTF	TGTGCCAGCAGGTCCCCCGGGACAGACATCCATGGCTACACCTTC
TRBV28	-	-	16	TRBJ2-6	CASSLSLGARGNVLTF	TGTGCCAGCAGTTTATCTTTAGGGGCCCGTGGGAACGTCCTGACTTTC
TRBV24-1	-	TRBD1	14	TRBJ2-5	CATSPGTAQETQYF	TGTGCCACCAGTCCCGGGACAGCTCAAGAGACCCAGTACTTC
TRBV6-5	few	-	16	TRBJ2-1	CASSYFSGEMDNEQFF	TGTGCCAGCAGTTACTTTTCGGGAGAGATGGACAATGAGCAGTTCTTC
TRBV12-3/TRBV12-4	-	-	13	TRBJ2-5	CASSFLSQETQYF	TGTGCCAGCAGTTTTCTTAGCCAAGAGACCCAGTACTTC
TRBV20-1	-	-	15	TRBJ1-4	CSASEGHPGAEKLFF	TGCAGTGCTAGTGAGGGACACCCAGGGGCTGAAAAACTGTTTTTT
TRBV9	-	TRBD1	15	TRBJ2-7	CASSPGTGGWYEQYF	TGTGCCAGCAGCCCCGGGACAGGGGGCTGGTACGAGCAGTACTTC
TRBV5-6	-	-	14	TRBJ1-2	CASSLGTVVYGYTF	TGTGCCAGCAGCTTGGGGACAGTGGTCTATGGCTACACCTTC
TRBV19	-	-	14	TRBJ2-7	CASSITGTAYEQYF	TGTGCCAGTAGTATTACCGGGACTGCATACGAGCAGTACTTC
TRBV2	-	TRBD1	15	TRBJ2-7	CASSLPGQGIGEQYF	TGTGCCAGCAGTCTCCCGGGACAGGGGATTGGCGAGCAGTACTTC
TRBV5-5	-	-	14	TRBJ2-3	CASSLGTSTDTQYF	TGTGCCAGCAGCTTAGGGACTAGCACAGATACGCAGTATTTT
TRBV19	-	TRBD1	15	TRBJ1-5	CASSRTGGGNQPQHF	TGTGCCAGTAGTAGGACAGGGGGCGGCAATCAGCCCCAGCATTTT
TRBV6-6	-	-	17	TRBJ2-6	CASSLPGAPSGANVLTF	TGTGCCAGCAGTCTACCCGGAGCTCCGTCTGGGGCCAACGTCCTGACTTTC